This T cell receptor (beta chain) was sequenced for a study of blood T cell repertoires in COVID-19. Study context: The United States, Italy and Spain provided the acute and convalescent COVID-19 samples. PBMCs, B-cell-depleted T cells, or T cells were the source of the cDNA or gDNA that made up the material.

Germline V gene sequence: CDR1 MNHEY, CDR2 SVGAGI. The CDR3 length is 12 residues. The J segment lost 5 bases and the V segment lost 6 bases, leaving 4 bases of the junction unmatched. In the authors' workflow: The assay estimated nucleated cells by amplifying reference gene primers. Repertoires were generated with immunoSEQ multiplex PCR, while TCRdb's copy carries only in-frame clones and drops some. The V and J calls and clone size were taken over from that table, and D and trimming were inferred from the DNA. The table shows 300,000 to 450,000 clones, with around 87% occurring only once. The clonotype comes from a human donor in a cohort sampled during active COVID-19. The chain recombines TRBV6-5 with TRBJ2-7, with TRBD2 matching over 7 bases. The sample was peripheral blood. The CDR3 reads CASSRRGNEQYF. The CDR3 bases are TGTGCCAGCAGCCGGCGGGGGAACGAGCAGTACTTC.